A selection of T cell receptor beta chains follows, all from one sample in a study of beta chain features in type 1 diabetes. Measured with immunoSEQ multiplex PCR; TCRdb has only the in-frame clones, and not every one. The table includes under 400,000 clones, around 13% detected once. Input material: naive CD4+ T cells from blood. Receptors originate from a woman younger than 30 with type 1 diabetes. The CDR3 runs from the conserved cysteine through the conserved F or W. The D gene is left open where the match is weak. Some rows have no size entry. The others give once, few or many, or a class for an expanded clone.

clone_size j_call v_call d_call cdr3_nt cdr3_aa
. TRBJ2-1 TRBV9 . TGTGCCAGCAGCGTATTGGCTAGTAACAATGAGCAGTTCTTC CASSVLASNNEQFF
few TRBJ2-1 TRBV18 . TGTGCCAGCTCACCCGGGGGAGACAATGAGCAGTTCTTC CASSPGGDNEQFF
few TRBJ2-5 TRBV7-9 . TGTGCCAGCAGCCGGGGTATGGACGACCGGCGCGAGACCCAGTACTTC CASSRGMDDRRETQYF
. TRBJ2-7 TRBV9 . TGTGCCAGCAGCTCCAACTCCTACGAGCAGTACTTC CASSSNSYEQYF
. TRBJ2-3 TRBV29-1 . TGCAGCGTTGAAGTGGACTTCACAGATACGCAGTATTTT CSVEVDFTDTQYF
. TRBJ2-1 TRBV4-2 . TGTGCCAGCAGCCATACCCCGCGCGACTCCTACAATGAGCAGTTCTTC CASSHTPRDSYNEQFF
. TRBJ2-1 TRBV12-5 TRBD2 TGTGCTAGTGTCCCCGGAGGGAGCGGGAGGGCCGGTGAGCAGTTCTTC CASVPGGSGRAGEQFF
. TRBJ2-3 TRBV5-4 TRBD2 TGTGCCAGCAGTCGTGGAGGGACTAGAACAGATACGCAGTATTTT CASSRGGTRTDTQYF
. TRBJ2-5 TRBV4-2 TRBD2 TGTGCCAGCAGCCAAGTCGTAGCGGGAGGAGGACAAGAGACCCAGTACTTC CASSQVVAGGGQETQYF
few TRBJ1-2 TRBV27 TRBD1 TGTGCCAGCAGCGGAAAGGGACAGGGGACCTCTGGCTACACCTTC CASSGKGQGTSGYTF
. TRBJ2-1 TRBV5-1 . TGCGCCAGCAGCTTGGAAGGGGAACGCAATGAGCAGTTCTTC CASSLEGERNEQFF
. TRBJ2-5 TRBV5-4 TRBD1 TGTGCCAGCAGCGATGGGACAGCCCAAGAGACCCAGTACTTC CASSDGTAQETQYF
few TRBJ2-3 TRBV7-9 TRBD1 TGTGCCAGCAGCTTATGGAGACAGGGGACAGATACGCAGTATTTT CASSLWRQGTDTQYF
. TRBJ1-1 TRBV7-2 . TGTGCCAGCAGCCCAGTATACACTGAAGCTTTCTTT CASSPVYTEAFF
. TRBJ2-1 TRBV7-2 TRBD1 TGTGCCAGCAGCTTTGACAGGGAAAATGAGCAGTTCTTC CASSFDRENEQFF
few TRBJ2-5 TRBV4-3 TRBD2 TGCGCCAGCAGCCAAGCAGGACCACGGGAGGGCCCCGAGACCCAGTACTTC CASSQAGPREGPETQYF
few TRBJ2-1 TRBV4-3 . TGCGCCAGCAGCCAAGATACTTCAAGCAATGAGCAGTTCTTC CASSQDTSSNEQFF
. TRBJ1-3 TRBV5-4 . TGTGCCAGCAGCTCAAAGAGCTCTGGAAACACCATATATTTT CASSSKSSGNTIYF
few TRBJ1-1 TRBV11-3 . TGTGCCAGCAGCTTCGGGAGCGTGGGGGTGGCGAACACTGAAGCTTTCTTT CASSFGSVGVANTEAFF
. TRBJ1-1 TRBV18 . TGTGCCAGCTCACCAGCACAGGGCATGAACACTGAAGCTTTCTTT CASSPAQGMNTEAFF
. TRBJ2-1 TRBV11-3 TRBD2 TGTGCCAGCACGCGACTAGCGGGATTTGGCAATGAGCAGTTCTTC CASTRLAGFGNEQFF
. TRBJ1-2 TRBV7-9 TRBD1 TGTGCCAGCAGCGGGGTACAGGGGAGTTATGGCTACACCTTC CASSGVQGSYGYTF
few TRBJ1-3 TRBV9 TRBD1 TGTGCCAGCGGCGGGACAGGTCCGGACTCTGGAAACACCATATATTTT CASGGTGPDSGNTIYF
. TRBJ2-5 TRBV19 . TGTGCCAGTAGTAGGGCACCGGGACAAGAGACCCAGTACTTC CASSRAPGQETQYF
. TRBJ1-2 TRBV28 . TGTGCCAGCAGTGGACAGTTGACTAACTATGGCTACACCTTC CASSGQLTNYGYTF
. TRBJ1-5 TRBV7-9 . TGTGCCAGCAGCTTCACGGGGGGGAATCAGCCCCAGCATTTT CASSFTGGNQPQHF
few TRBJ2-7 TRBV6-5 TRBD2 TGTGCCAGCAGTTACTACGGACTAGCGGGGACCTACGAGCAGTACTTC CASSYYGLAGTYEQYF
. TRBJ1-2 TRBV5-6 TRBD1 TGTGCCAGCAGCCAACAGGGGAGATTAGTCTATGGCTACACCTTC CASSQQGRLVYGYTF
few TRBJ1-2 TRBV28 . TGTGCCAGCAGTTTTGTTACAGCTTGGACTAACTATGGCTACACCTTC CASSFVTAWTNYGYTF
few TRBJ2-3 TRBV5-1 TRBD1 TGCGCCAGCCGCTCGAGGACAGGGCAAAGGACAGATACGCAGTATTTT CASRSRTGQRTDTQYF
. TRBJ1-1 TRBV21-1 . TGTGCCAGCAGCAGAAGGGGTATGAACACTGAAGCTTTCTTT CASSRRGMNTEAFF
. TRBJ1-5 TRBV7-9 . TGTGCCAGCAGCCAACAGGGAGACGGCAATCAGCCCCAGCATTTT CASSQQGDGNQPQHF
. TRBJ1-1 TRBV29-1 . TGCAGCGTTAAACTTAGCTCGGGCGGGACTGAAGCTTTCTTT CSVKLSSGGTEAFF
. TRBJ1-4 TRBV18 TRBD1 TGTGCCAGCTCGCCATCGACAGGGGAAAAACTGTTTTTT CASSPSTGEKLFF
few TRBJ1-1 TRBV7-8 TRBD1 TGTGCCAGCAGCTTATCACAGGGGATGAACACTGAAGCTTTCTTT CASSLSQGMNTEAFF
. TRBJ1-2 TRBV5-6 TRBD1 TGTGCCAGCAGCTTGGGGGGACAGGGAACCTATGGCTACACCTTC CASSLGGQGTYGYTF
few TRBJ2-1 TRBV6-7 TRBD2 TGTGCCAGTCCCCTCCGGTTCGGGAGGGTGGATGAGCAGTTCTTC CASPLRFGRVDEQFF
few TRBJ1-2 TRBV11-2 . TGTGCCAGCAGCTCCACGCCGACAGGACGGGACGGCTACACCTTC CASSSTPTGRDGYTF
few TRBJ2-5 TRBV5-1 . TGCGCCAGCAGCCCAACCGGGGAGACCCAGTACTTC CASSPTGETQYF
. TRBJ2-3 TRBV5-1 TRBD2 TGCGCCAGCATAGCGGGCCAAGGCACAGATACGCAGTATTTT CASIAGQGTDTQYF
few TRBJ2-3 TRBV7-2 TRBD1 TGTGCCAGCAGCATACGTCCGGGACAGGGCACAGATACGCAGTATTTT CASSIRPGQGTDTQYF
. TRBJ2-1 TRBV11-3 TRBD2 TGTGCCAGCAGCCCCCGAACTAGCGGGTCCTACAATGAGCAGTTCTTC CASSPRTSGSYNEQFF
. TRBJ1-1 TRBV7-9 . TGTGCCAGCAGCTTAGGAGGACTTGGGACTGAAGCTTTCTTT CASSLGGLGTEAFF
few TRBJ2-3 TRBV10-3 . TGTGCCATCCTACGGGGGAGCACAGATACGCAGTATTTT CAILRGSTDTQYF
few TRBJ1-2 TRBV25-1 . TGTGCCAGCAGTCGGAGGGCGAGCGACTATGGCTACACCTTC CASSRRASDYGYTF
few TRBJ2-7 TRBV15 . TGTGCCACCAGCAGAGATTATCCGTACGAGCAGTACTTC CATSRDYPYEQYF
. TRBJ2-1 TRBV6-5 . TGTGCCAGCAGAACCCCGAGGAATGAGCAGTTCTTC CASRTPRNEQFF
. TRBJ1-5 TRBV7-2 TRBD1 TGTGCCAGCAGCAACGACAGGGCTCAGCCCCAGCATTTT CASSNDRAQPQHF
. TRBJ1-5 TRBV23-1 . TGCGCCAGCAGTCTAATCGGGGGAACTTCAGGGATACGGCAGCCCCAGCATTTT CASSLIGGTSGIRQPQHF
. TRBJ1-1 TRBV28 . TGTGCCAGCAGTTTACCGGACAGAATGAACACTGAAGCTTTCTTT CASSLPDRMNTEAFF
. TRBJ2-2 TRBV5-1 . TGCGCCAGCTCCCCAGGGGCGGACACCGGGGAGCTGTTTTTT CASSPGADTGELFF